The text below deals with one T cell receptor beta chain. In its sample, this clone was seen once. Its antigen is still unknown. No clone much larger than this one lies a single base away; base qualities are absent. The junction shows trimming of 2 bases on V and 6 bases on J, and the gene matches do not reach 15 bases of it. The germline V gene provides CDR1 MNHEY and CDR2 SVGEGT. The CDR3 runs 18 residues from the cysteine to the phenylalanine. Solely the CDR3 DNA is kept, with 54 bases framed from the first base. The CDR3 regions of human TCRbeta chains were analyzed by immunosequencing. In the original analysis: Repertoire TCRs were matched against a reference library of SARS-CoV-2-specific TCRs generated with the MIRA antigen-specificity platform. Breadth meant the fraction of unique TCRs that were SARS-CoV-2-associated, whereas depth meant the fraction of total T cells that were SARS-CoV-2-associated. Each spike-specific TCR was assigned to its reactive spike region and to a CD4 or CD8 class using the MIRA data. Log10-transformed breadth and depth values were compared by one-way ANOVA with Sidak's multiple comparisons tests. The immuneACCESS repertoire file appears here via TCRdb, limited to in-frame rearrangements. These files lack a portion of the clones; in checked studies, under half of the deficit traces to unresolved V genes, and the cause of the others is not known. V and J calls and clone size are copied from that table; D and trimming were computed from the DNA. In all, the sample holds roughly 150,000 clones, and approximately 92% of those were seen once. 1.6% of the sample rests with the top ten.

The time point label here, explained by the study, means: baseline before first vaccination. The vaccinee samples were drawn from two UK trials, COV001 and COV002, one of which was a single-blind randomized controlled phase 2/3 trial testing AZD1222 (ChAdOx1 nCoV-19) in healthy adults. For TCRbeta chain sequencing, PBMC samples from trial participants were taken at day 0 and at day 28 after the second dose. The data are from a study of T cell responses to AZD1222 COVID-19 vaccine (dated by TCRdb to about 2021). In the study overall: Because spike-specific TCR depth and breadth did not differ between the two schedules, AZD1222 recipients who got a second dose at roughly 4 weeks were pooled with those who got a second dose at roughly 12 weeks. A total of approximately 240 trial participants underwent TCR sequencing, of whom 207 had received two doses of AZD1222 and about 25 had received two doses of the MenACWY control vaccine. Trial participants were enrolled by age into 18-55, 56-69 and 70-plus year subgroups, with about 150, 28 and 57 TCR-sequenced participants respectively. Broader findings and caveats from the paper: The 56-69-year group was small, and its depth increase did not reach significance, likely because of low power. After two AZD1222 doses, both the breadth and the depth of spike-specific TCRs were significantly higher than at day 0 and than in MenACWY recipients. Most participants were white British and females outnumbered males, and the authors suggested that clonal diversity may have been underestimated. The vaccine-associated CD4 TCRs covered the entire spike protein, and the dominant responses fell in regions 160-218 and 743-854. Conclusions about previously exposed vaccinees are limited, since just a handful of AZD1222 recipients were seropositive for SARS-CoV-2 at baseline. No day 14 peak-response samples were available, so repertoires were characterized only after the peak T cell response. Reportedly, almost half of the unique spike-specific TCRs recognized epitopes lying outside the regions that are mutated in the B.1.351 and B.1.1.7 variants.

This receptor was obtained from an adult in good health. Sequenced material: peripheral blood, taken on day 0 of AZD1222 vaccination. The V and J segments used are TRBV6-2 or TRBV6-3 and TRBJ1-1, with TRBD1 matching 10 junction bases. The CDR3 reads CASSYPIRGTGVSSEAFF. At the DNA level, the sequence is TGTGCCAGCAGTTACCCCATAAGGGGGACAGGGGTATCTTCTGAAGCTTTCTTT.